The rows below give T cell receptor beta chains drawn from one sample of a study of lymphopenia after photon versus proton radiotherapy. The assay was immunoSEQ multiplex PCR, and TCRdb's table has in-frame clones only and misses some. The data hold some 21,000 clones, with 85% observed a single time. The material sequenced was peripheral blood, taken from a patient treated with photon-based radiotherapy. These receptors were taken from a man aged 60-69 years with pancreatic cancer. The CDR3 runs from the conserved cysteine through the conserved F or W. The order of the fields is CDR3 length, V gene, J gene, CDR3 protein.

CDR3 length: 14; V gene: TRBV5-1; J gene: TRBJ2-7; CDR3 protein: CASSLGDIGDEQYF
CDR3 length: 15; V gene: TRBV30; J gene: TRBJ1-1; CDR3 protein: CACIRRDRANTEAFF
CDR3 length: 15; V gene: TRBV12-5; J gene: TRBJ2-7; CDR3 protein: CASGSPGQGTYEQYF
CDR3 length: 14; V gene: TRBV10-3; J gene: TRBJ1-3; CDR3 protein: CASRGQRSGNTIYF
CDR3 length: 14; V gene: TRBV7-6; J gene: TRBJ1-1; CDR3 protein: CASSYRGVGSEAFF
CDR3 length: 10; V gene: TRBV28; J gene: TRBJ2-3; CDR3 protein: CASSLGTQYF
CDR3 length: 18; V gene: TRBV6-1; J gene: TRBJ1-2; CDR3 protein: CASSVGERNNPLEYGYTF
CDR3 length: 16; V gene: TRBV5-1; J gene: TRBJ2-5; CDR3 protein: CASTKGPGGVQETQYF
CDR3 length: 14; V gene: TRBV9; J gene: TRBJ2-7; CDR3 protein: CASSYGSSPYEQYF
CDR3 length: 15; V gene: TRBV5-1; J gene: TRBJ2-5; CDR3 protein: CASKAGGPVQETQYF
CDR3 length: 15; V gene: TRBV4-3; J gene: TRBJ2-2; CDR3 protein: CASSESTGFTGELFF
CDR3 length: 13; V gene: TRBV7-3; J gene: TRBJ2-2; CDR3 protein: CASSLVDTGELFF
CDR3 length: 15; V gene: TRBV4-3; J gene: TRBJ1-3; CDR3 protein: CASSPFVNSGNTIYF
CDR3 length: 14; V gene: TRBV29-1; J gene: TRBJ2-5; CDR3 protein: CSADGTAPGETQYF
CDR3 length: 13; V gene: TRBV9; J gene: TRBJ2-2; CDR3 protein: CASTLSGVGELFF
CDR3 length: 15; V gene: TRBV6-4; J gene: TRBJ2-2; CDR3 protein: CASSARAINTGELFF
CDR3 length: 10; V gene: TRBV10-3; J gene: TRBJ2-2; CDR3 protein: CAISDGELFF
CDR3 length: 14; V gene: TRBV7-6; J gene: TRBJ1-4; CDR3 protein: CASSASRTNEKLFF
CDR3 length: 12; V gene: TRBV19; J gene: TRBJ2-1; CDR3 protein: CASSSYGSEQFF
CDR3 length: 15; V gene: TRBV2; J gene: TRBJ1-4; CDR3 protein: CASSVTGQTNEKLFF
CDR3 length: 11; V gene: TRBV20-1; J gene: TRBJ2-7; CDR3 protein: CSALRGSEQYF
CDR3 length: 18; V gene: TRBV5-6; J gene: TRBJ2-6; CDR3 protein: CASSNSGLRPSGANVLTF
CDR3 length: 16; V gene: TRBV4-2; J gene: TRBJ1-1; CDR3 protein: CASSQRGGTGLAEAFF
CDR3 length: 15; V gene: TRBV5-6; J gene: TRBJ2-7; CDR3 protein: CASSLEGGEGYEQYF
CDR3 length: 16; V gene: TRBV7-9; J gene: TRBJ2-3; CDR3 protein: CASSPLILASTDTQYF
CDR3 length: 16; V gene: TRBV4-2; J gene: TRBJ2-5; CDR3 protein: CASSTSERGGQETQYF
CDR3 length: 11; V gene: TRBV7-9; J gene: TRBJ1-1; CDR3 protein: CASSGTGEAFF
CDR3 length: 16; V gene: TRBV4-2; J gene: TRBJ2-3; CDR3 protein: CASSQETGGGADTQYF